Listed here are 8 T cell receptor beta chains from one sample, sequenced in a study of shared clonotypes between healthy human individuals. Data came from immunoSEQ multiplex PCR; TCRdb stores just in-frame clones and leaves some out. The data hold 1,400,000 or so clones, with approximately 98.5% observed a single time. The sequenced sample consisted of naive CD4+ T cells sorted from blood. The subset denotes: CD45RA+ positively selected. The receptors originated from a young man in good health.

The chain employs TRBV7-8 and TRBJ2-7; TRBD1 agrees at 10 bases. The length of the CDR3 is 17 residues. V shed 1 base and J 4 bases; nucleotides not matched to a gene: 10. Germline V gene sequence: CDR1 SGHVS, CDR2 FQNEAQ. The CDR3 DNA reads as TGTGCCAGCAGCTTAGACGCGACAGGGGGCCTCCGGTACGAGCAGTACTTC. As protein: CASSLDATGGLRYEQYF.

This clone was seen once. J is TRBJ2-2 and V is TRBV2; TRBD2 is a possible D gene (5 bases). This CDR3 comprises 15 residues. V was cut by 6 bases and J by 1 base, with 12 bases left in between. Germline V gives CDR1 SNHLY, CDR2 FYNNEI. CDR3 sequence (DNA): TGTGCCAGCAGGGGTCCGGGAATGAACACCGGGGAGCTGTTTTTT. Amino acid sequence: CASRGPGMNTGELFF.

This clone was seen a single time. Other nucleotide sequences in the sample specify the same CDR3. The chain couples TRBV18 to TRBJ2-5; 7 bases line up with TRBD1. V lost 2 bases to trimming and J lost 3 bases; unmatched junction nucleotides: 0. The CDR3 length is 13 residues. The germline CDR1 and CDR2 sequences are KGHSH and LQKENI. The CDR3 DNA sequence: TGTGCCAGCTCACCAACAGGGGAAGAGACCCAGTACTTC. Its protein is CASSPTGEETQYF.

This sequence joins TRBV5-1 and TRBJ1-2; D uncertain. V was trimmed by 1 base and J by 0 bases, leaving 22 bases between them. The CDR3 totals 19 residues. In germline, CDR1 is SGHRS, CDR2 YFSETQ. CDR3 in DNA: TGCGCCAGCAGCTTGTTTCGTATGGCCGCGATAGAGCCTAACTATGGCTACACCTTC. This encodes CASSLFRMAAIEPNYGYTF. Using reference TRBV5-1 and TRBJ1-2 for the parts outside the CDR3, the full variable domain is KAGVTQTPRYLIKTRGQQVTLSCSPISGHRSVSWYQQTPGQGLQFLFEYFSETQRNKGNFPGRFSGRQFSNSRSEMNVSTLELGDSALYLCASSLFRMAAIEPNYGYTFGSGTRLTVV.

The V and J genes are TRBV9 and TRBJ2-7; a possible D gene is TRBD1 (5 bases). V dropped 1 base and J dropped 6 bases, with 11 bases sitting between them. This CDR3 is built from 13 residues. In germline, CDR1 is SGDLS, CDR2 YYNGEE. The chain's CDR3 is CASSVRQGTEQYF. The CDR3 region has the DNA TGTGCCAGCAGCGTACGGCAGGGAACCGAGCAGTACTTC.

This chain uses TRBV30 with TRBJ2-1; 7 positions agree with TRBD2. This CDR3 has 12 amino acids. The trim removed 8 bases at V and 13 bases at J, leaving 14 bases unmatched. Germline assignment: CDR1 GTSNPN and CDR2 SVGIG (reference sequence). CDR3 in amino acids: CAVLGVLAVQFF. In nucleotides, the CDR3 is TGTGCCGTCTTGGGGGTGCTAGCGGTCCAGTTCTTC.

The DNA of the CDR3 is TGTGCCACCAGCAGACCAACAGGGAGGGTTTCCTACAATGAGCAGTTCTTC. This codes for CATSRPTGRVSYNEQFF. The genes are TRBV15 and TRBJ2-1; tentatively, D is TRBD2 (7 bases). V lost 2 bases and J lost 1, with 15 bases in between. The germline CDR1 and CDR2 sequences are LNHNV and YYDKDF (reference sequence). This CDR3 is 17 amino acids long. Filled out from reference TRBV15 and TRBJ2-1, the complete variable domain reads DAMVIQNPRYQVTQFGKPVTLSCSQTLNHNVMYWYQQKSSQAPKLLFHYYDKDFNNEADTPDNFQSRRPNTSFCFLDIRSPGLGDTAMYLCATSRPTGRVSYNEQFFGPGTRLTVL.

This chain links TRBV25-1 with TRBJ1-3; tentatively, D is TRBD1 (6 bases). CDR3 size: 16 residues. Germline CDR1 MGHDK, CDR2 SYGVNS. V was cut by 3 bases and J by 3 bases, with 15 bases left in between. In DNA, the CDR3 is TGTGCCAGCAGTGACCGGGGGCCCCTCATTGGAAACACCATATATTTT. Amino acids: CASSDRGPLIGNTIYF.